The clone carrying this T cell receptor (beta chain) was seen once. This specimen comes from a study of blood T cell repertoires in COVID-19. About the study: Samples came from the United States, Italy and Spain, spanning acute and convalescent COVID-19. T cells, B-cell-depleted T cells, or PBMCs supplied cDNA or gDNA.

Per the original methods: Reference gene primer amplification gave nucleated cell count estimates. Repertoires were generated with immunoSEQ multiplex PCR, while TCRdb's copy carries only in-frame clones and drops some. For V, J and clone size, that table is used; D and trimming come from the DNA. The sample holds approximately 190,000 clones, roughly 85% seen once. The CDR3 spans 15 residues. Germline V gene sequence: CDR1 SGHNT, CDR2 YYREEE (reference sequence). Trimming took 4 bases from V and 7 from J; bases not matched to a gene: 6. The J gene is TRBJ2-1, the V gene TRBV5-4; 12 bases are shared with TRBD2. Sequencing was done on a sample of peripheral blood. This sequence originates from a woman under 40 with acute or convalescent COVID-19. Here the CDR3 DNA reads TGTGCCAGCAGCCCTAGCGGGGGGGAAACAAATGAGCAGTTCTTC. This sequence encodes CASSPSGGETNEQFF.